Shown below are 2 T cell receptor beta chains from a single sample sequenced in a study of blood T cell dynamics during melanoma immunotherapy. Assay used: immunoSEQ multiplex PCR; TCRdb lists only in-frame clones, some missing. The data contain approximately 28,000 clones, approximately 83% of them singletons. Time point in this sample: week 3, after first cycle of checkpoint inhibitor. Material: blood, obtained from a patient treated with checkpoint blockade. The receptors stem from a human donor with melanoma.

J is TRBJ1-1 and V is TRBV5-1; a possible D gene is TRBD1 (5 bases). The CDR3 runs 13 residues. Trimming cost V 5 bases and J 6 bases, with 14 bases left between them. CDR1 is SGHRS and CDR2 is YFSETQ in the germline V gene. The DNA for the CDR3 is TGCGCCAGCAGAAAGACAGAAATTGCTGAAGCTTTCTTT. This translates into CASRKTEIAEAFF.

The CDR3 region is CASSQPGLKETQYF. CDR3 nucleotide sequence: TGTGCCAGCAGCCAACCGGGACTAAAGGAGACCCAGTACTTC. The chain combines TRBV7-2 with TRBJ2-5; 7 nucleotides agree with TRBD2. CDR1 and CDR2 (germline): SGHTA, FQGNSA. This CDR3 contains 14 residues. J lost 5 bases, V lost 5 bases, and 8 bases had no gene match.